This T cell receptor beta chain is from a study of identical twins. Whole-study findings and limits: Analyses of zero insertions could be partly confounded by invariant MAIT and iNKT cells. Insertions were reduced in abundant cord blood beta clonotypes but not in memory repertoires.

Trimming cost V 5 bases and J 5 bases; bases outside gene matches: 6. This CDR3 comprises 14 residues. Germline CDR1 and CDR2: SEHNR and FQNEAQ (reference sequence). TCRdb called the 5' RACE reads again in MiXCR, with one record for every CDR3 protein. The sample has approximately 890,000 distinct CDR3 sequences; around an eighth are singletons. As for this clonotype: What it recognizes is unknown.

In addition, the sample was reused for a study of yellow fever vaccine responses in identical twins.

V usage is TRBV7-9 and J usage is TRBJ1-5; 7 bases align to TRBD1. This TCR was sampled from a woman between 18 and 30 years old in good health. The sequenced sample consisted of PBMCs. The CDR3 region is CASSPATGDQPQHF. The CDR3 region has the DNA TGTGCCAGCAGCCCAGCCACAGGGGATCAGCCCCAGCATTTT.